Below are 2 T cell receptor beta chains sequenced from a single sample in a study of T cell clones after liver transplantation. Sequenced by immunoSEQ multiplex PCR; TCRdb stores in-frame clones only, minus some. The table lists over 90,000 clones, about 86% of them singletons. Material: CD4+ T cells from blood, obtained 45 to 50 months after liver transplant. These receptors came from a human patient who received a liver transplant. A subset of T cells may come from the graft donor.

The chain's CDR3 is CASSPRGSYNEQFF. The CDR3 region has the DNA TGCGCCAGCAGCCCTCGGGGTTCCTACAATGAGCAGTTCTTC. J is TRBJ2-1 and V is TRBV5-1; D might be TRBD2 (5 bases). The germline V and J ends were trimmed by 4 bases and 1 base, with 9 bases remaining between them. The CDR3 has 14 amino acids. CDR1 and CDR2 from the germline V gene are SGHRS and YFSETQ.

This clone was observed a few times. The chain is built from TRBV7-2 and TRBJ1-6, with D tentatively TRBD1 (6 bases). V was shortened by 4 bases and J by 7 bases, with 14 bases between the two germline ends. Germline V gene data show CDR1 as SGHTA and CDR2 as FQGNSA. There are 15 residues in the CDR3. The CDR3 DNA reads as TGTGCCAGCAGCTCGCTCCCGGACAGCAATTCACCCCTCCACTTT. Protein: CASSSLPDSNSPLHF.